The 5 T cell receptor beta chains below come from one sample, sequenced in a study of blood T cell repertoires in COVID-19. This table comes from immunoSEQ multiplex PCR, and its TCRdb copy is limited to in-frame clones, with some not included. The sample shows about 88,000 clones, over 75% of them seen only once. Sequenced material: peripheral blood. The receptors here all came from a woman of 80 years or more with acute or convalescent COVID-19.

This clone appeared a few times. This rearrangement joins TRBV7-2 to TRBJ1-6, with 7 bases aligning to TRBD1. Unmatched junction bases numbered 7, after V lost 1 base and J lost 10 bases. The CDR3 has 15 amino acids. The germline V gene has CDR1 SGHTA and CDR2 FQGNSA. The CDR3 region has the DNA TGTGCCAGCAGCTTAGTTGGGGACAGAAGCTCACCCCTCCACTTT. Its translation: CASSLVGDRSSPLHF. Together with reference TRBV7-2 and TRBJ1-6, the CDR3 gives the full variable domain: GAGVSQSPSNKVTEKGKDVELRCDPISGHTALYWYRQSLGQGLEFLIYFQGNSAPDKSGLPSDRFSAERTGGSVSTLTIQRTQQEDSAVYLCASSLVGDRSSPLHFGNGTRLTVT.

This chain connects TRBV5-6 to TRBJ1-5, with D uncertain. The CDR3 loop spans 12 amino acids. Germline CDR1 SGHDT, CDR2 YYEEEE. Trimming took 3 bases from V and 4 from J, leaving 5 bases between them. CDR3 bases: TGTGCCAGCAGCTCAGTAAATCAGCCCCAGCATTTT. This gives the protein CASSSVNQPQHF. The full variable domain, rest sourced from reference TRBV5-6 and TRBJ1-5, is DAGVTQSPTHLIKTRGQQVTLRCSPKSGHDTVSWYQQALGQGPQFIFQYYEEEERQRGNFPDRFSGHQFPNYSSELNVNALLLGDSALYLCASSSVNQPQHFGDGTRLSIL.

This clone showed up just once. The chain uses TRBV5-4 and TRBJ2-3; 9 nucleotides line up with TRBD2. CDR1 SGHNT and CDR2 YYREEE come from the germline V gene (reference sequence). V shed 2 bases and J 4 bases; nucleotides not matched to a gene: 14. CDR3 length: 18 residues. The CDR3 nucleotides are TGTGCCAGCAGCTTTTCCCTCAGTTCAGCGGGAGGCGCAGATACGCAGTATTTT. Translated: CASSFSLSSAGGADTQYF.

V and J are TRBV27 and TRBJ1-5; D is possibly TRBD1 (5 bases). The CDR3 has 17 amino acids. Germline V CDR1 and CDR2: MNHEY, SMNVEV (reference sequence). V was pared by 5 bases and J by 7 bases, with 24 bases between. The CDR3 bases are TGTGCCAGCAGTCCCTGGAGGGGCCGGGAGGGGAAACAGCCCCAGCATTTT. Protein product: CASSPWRGREGKQPQHF.

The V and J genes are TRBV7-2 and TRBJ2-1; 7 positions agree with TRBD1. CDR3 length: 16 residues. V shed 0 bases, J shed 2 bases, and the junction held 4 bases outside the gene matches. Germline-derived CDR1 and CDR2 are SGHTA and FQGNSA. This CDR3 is CASSLAGGITYNEQFF. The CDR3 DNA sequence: TGTGCCAGCAGCTTAGCAGGGGGCATCACCTACAATGAGCAGTTCTTC.